One and the same sample provided the 18 T cell receptor beta chains below, sequenced in a study of CXCR3-negative and CXCR3-positive naive CD8 T cells. The TRB libraries of cDNA were built by UMI-labeled 5' RACE. Reanalyzing the 5' RACE reads, TCRdb keeps one entry per CDR3 protein, without DNA. The data include some 130,000 distinct CDR3 sequences; the top ten clones carry roughly 0.31%. The sequenced material came from naive CXCR3- CD8+ T cells from blood. Subset meaning: CD45RO-CCR7+CD27+CD95- naive CD8+ T cells lacking CXCR3 (TNR3-). These receptor sequences come from a human donor in good health. Some clones in this sample may be carry-over from other donors' samples.

The rearrangement joins TRBV24-1 to TRBJ2-1. The V gene's germline CDR1 is KGHDR and CDR2 SFDVKD. This CDR3 has 13 amino acids. The CDR3 sequence: CATSDLEFNEQFF.

This rearrangement joins TRBV9 to TRBJ1-1; the TCRdb call, TRBD1, lacks DNA for checking. CDR3 length: 14 residues. CDR1 is SGDLS and CDR2 is YYNGEE in the germline V gene. This CDR3 is CASSPTEGTREAFF.

The CDR3 loop is CASSLKGQGLSPLHF. The V and J genes are TRBV12-3 or TRBV12-4 and TRBJ1-6; the TRBD1 assignment by TCRdb is unverifiable without DNA. This CDR3 region has 15 residues.

The chain couples TRBV29-1 to TRBJ2-5; TCRdb designates TRBD2, a call that cannot be tested without DNA. The CDR3 sequence is 14 residues long. From germline, CDR1 is SQVTM and CDR2 ANQGSEA. The CDR3 here is CSADSGLQQETQYF. The full variable domain, rest sourced from reference TRBV29-1 and TRBJ2-5, is SAVISQKPSRDICQRGTSLTIQCQVDSQVTMMFWYRQQPGQSLTLIATANQGSEATYESGFVIDKFPISRPNLTFSTLTVSNMSPEDSSIYLCSADSGLQQETQYFGPGTRLLVL.

The chain has TRBV12-3 or TRBV12-4 and TRBJ1-2; TCRdb reports TRBD1, a call that lacks DNA to check it against. The CDR3 loop spans 14 amino acids. This CDR3 reads CASSQRTGANGYTF.

This chain uses TRBV7-8 with TRBJ1-6; the TRBD1 assignment by TCRdb is unverifiable without DNA. The CDR3 is made up of 15 amino acids. The germline CDR1 and CDR2 sequences are SGHVS and FQNEAQ. CDR3 residues: CASSFQQGSGSPLHF.

The V call is TRBV7-3, the J call TRBJ1-6; absent DNA, TCRdb's TRBD1 call cannot be checked. The CDR3 is made up of 13 amino acids. Looked up from germline, CDR1 is SGHTA and CDR2 is FQGTGA. CDR3 sequence reads: CASSEDRNSPLHF.

The V call is TRBV4-3, the J call TRBJ2-3; TCRdb indicates TRBD1, and absent DNA this call remains unverified. This CDR3 comprises 15 residues. Germline loops: CDR1 LGHNA, CDR2 YSLEER. CDR3 loop: CASSQVGAPSDTQYF.

The chain joins TRBV6-6 to TRBJ2-1. Germline CDR1 MNHNY, CDR2 SVGAGI (reference sequence). There are 14 residues in the CDR3. CDR3 sequence reads: CASSSRGSDNEQFF.

This rearrangement joins TRBV29-1 to TRBJ1-3; checking the TCRdb D call of TRBD1 is not possible without DNA. Germline CDR1 SQVTM, CDR2 ANQGSEA. The CDR3 extends over 13 amino acids. The CDR3 region is CSVLTGGKNTIYF.

This chain joins TRBV6-1 and TRBJ2-5; TCRdb outputs TRBD2, but without DNA this stays unchecked. The V gene's germline CDR1 is MNHNS and CDR2 SASEGT. The CDR3 loop spans 16 amino acids. This chain's CDR3 is CASSEWTSRVGETQYF.

The CDR3 spells CSVVAGNTGELFF. This chain connects TRBV29-1 to TRBJ2-2. This CDR3 has 13 residues. The germline gives CDR1 SQVTM, CDR2 ANQGSEA.

V is TRBV27 and J is TRBJ2-7; the TCRdb call, TRBD1, lacks DNA for checking. Germline-derived CDR1 and CDR2 are MNHEY and SMNVEV (reference sequence). The CDR3 length is 14 residues. The CDR3 sequence is CASRGEDRGYEQYF.

The CDR3 here is CASKHAGAEAKNIQYF. This sequence joins TRBV2 and TRBJ2-4; TCRdb calls TRBD1, which cannot be checked without DNA. CDR1 is SNHLY and CDR2 is FYNNEI in the germline V gene. This CDR3 has 16 amino acids.

The rearrangement uses TRBV6-5 and TRBJ2-6; the TRBD1 assignment by TCRdb is unverifiable without DNA. This CDR3 has 16 amino acids. Germline loops: CDR1 MNHEY, CDR2 SVGAGI. The CDR3: CASSFRGGPGANVLTF.

The chain recombines TRBV9 with TRBJ1-6. Germline loops: CDR1 SGDLS, CDR2 YYNGEE. The CDR3 spans 16 residues. CDR3: CASSVASSALNSPLHF.

The gene calls are TRBV20-1 and TRBJ2-1; the D gene TCRdb calls, TRBD2, cannot be checked with no DNA. The CDR3 loop spans 16 amino acids. Germline-derived CDR1 and CDR2 are DFQATT and SNEGSKA (reference sequence). The CDR3 is CSAEWGLAGAYNEQFF.

The V call is TRBV7-9, the J call TRBJ2-5; TCRdb picks TRBD1, but there is no DNA to check that call. This CDR3 is built from 15 residues. Germline V gene lookup returns CDR1 SEHNR and CDR2 FQNEAQ (reference sequence). CDR3 residues: CASSLGQGFGETQYF.